One sample yielded the 7 T cell receptor beta chains listed below, sequenced in a study of molecular identifiers for immune sequencing clone quantification. TCRdb itself ran the PCR reads through MiXCR, one entry per CDR3 protein. The table lists over 600,000 distinct CDR3 sequences, approximately 20% of them singletons. The source material was naive CD8+ T cells from blood, with Jurkat cell RNA spiked in. Regarding subset: FACS-sorted CD8+CD4-CCR7+CD45RA+ naive T cells. These receptors all come from a human donor in good health. Some libraries in this study had Jurkat cell RNA spiked in.

Worth noting for this clonotype: A much larger clone lies one base from this, so it may be a read error. V usage is TRBV14 and J usage is TRBJ1-2, with 7 bases aligning to TRBD1. The CDR3 is 13 residues long. The germline V gene encodes CDR1 SGHDN and CDR2 FVKESK. The CDR3 is CASSRGQLYGYAF. The CDR3 DNA follows: TGTGCCAGCAGCCGGGGACAGCTCTATGGCTACGCCTTC.

About this clonotype itself: With a much larger clone just one base away, this may be a read error. The gene calls are TRBV20-1 and TRBJ2-7; TRBD2 might be the D (5 bases). This CDR3 spans 13 amino acids. Per the germline V gene, CDR1 is DFQATT and CDR2 is SNEGSKA (reference sequence). The CDR3, as DNA: TGCGGTGCTAGAGGGCTGAGCTCCTACGAGCAGTACTTC. Its translation: CGARGLSSYEQYF.

This clonotype was observed a handful of times. The chain recombines TRBV28 with TRBJ2-2; TRBD1 is a possible D gene (5 bases). Germline V lookup: CDR1 MDHEN, CDR2 SYDVKM. V was pared by 6 bases and J by 3 bases, with 14 bases between. This CDR3 has 15 amino acids. In DNA form, the CDR3 reads TGTGCCAGCAGCATGCCAGGGTTGGACACCGGGGAGCTGTTTTTT. Translated: CASSMPGLDTGELFF.

This clonotype was seen many times. This chain links TRBV7-2 with TRBJ2-3; TRBD1 aligns across 7 bases. This CDR3 has 15 residues. CDR1 SGHTA and CDR2 FQGNSA come from the germline V gene. With V trimmed by 5 bases and J by 1 base, 6 bases remained unmatched. This CDR3 is CASSARDSRTDTQYF. For the CDR3, the DNA is TGTGCCAGCAGCGCCCGGGACAGCCGCACAGATACGCAGTATTTT.

This clonotype has ten or more counts. The chain has TRBV29-1 and TRBJ1-1; D not resolved. Trimming took off 7 bases at V and 7 bases at J, with 16 bases between the two ends. Germline values: CDR1 SQVTM, CDR2 ANQGSEA. CDR3 length: 12 amino acids. CDR3 amino acids: CSALTPSFEAFF. As DNA, the CDR3 is TGCAGCGCATTGACTCCTAGCTTTGAAGCTTTCTTT.

This clonotype was counted at least ten times. The rearrangement links TRBV7-6 to TRBJ2-5, with D perhaps assigned TRBD1 or TRBD2 (5 bases each). Trimming shortened V by 5 bases and J by 1 base, and 14 bases separated the two germline ends. Germline-derived CDR1 and CDR2 are SGHVS and FNYEAQ. This CDR3 region has 15 residues. CDR3 DNA sequence: TGTGCCAGCAGCGACCGACCGGGACCCCAAGAGACCCAGTACTTC. This encodes CASSDRPGPQETQYF.

This clonotype was found a few times. V is TRBV19 and J is TRBJ2-1, with TRBD2 matching over 12 bases. Germline-derived CDR1 and CDR2 are LNHDA and SQIVND (reference sequence). This CDR3 is 17 amino acids long. Trimming at V came to 5 bases and at J to 1 base, leaving 6 bases not matched to a gene. The CDR3 DNA is TGTGCCAGTAGTCCGACTAGCGGGAGCGATTCCTACAATGAGCAGTTCTTC. It encodes CASSPTSGSDSYNEQFF.